The clone carrying this TCR beta chain was observed many times. The antigen remains undetermined. The sample's time point: patch test 2, 6 weeks after DPC sensitization. Documented treatment: therapeutic diphenylcyclopropenone sensitization with weekly scalp DPC. Each donor was an alopecia patient between 18 and 70 years of age who qualified for DPC. J was trimmed by 1 base and V by 6 bases; bases with no gene match: 5. The CDR3 covers 13 residues. CDR1 and CDR2 from the germline V gene are SQVTM and ANQGSEA. These data are taken from a study of human T cells and chemical hapten exposure. Study in general: Small pooled library volume differences chiefly drove per-sample TCR yield variation. The study's findings and limits: Having alopecia, the donors may differ immunologically from healthy people.

The library attached unique molecular identifiers to individual cDNA molecules. TCRdb ran MiXCR on the RACE reads and lists one entry per CDR3 protein. The sample includes about 55,000 distinct CDR3 sequences, 8.5% to 10% of them seen just once. The sequence derives from a woman in her forties or fifties with alopecia areata. Some clones in this sample may be carry-over from other donors' samples. V is TRBV29-1 and J is TRBJ2-5; TRBD1 matches 7 bases. The sequenced sample was whole blood, obtained in connection with sensitization to the hapten diphenylcyclopropenone (DPC). In nucleotides, the CDR3 is TGCAGCGTGCAGGGACAGATCCAAGAGACCCAGTACTTC. Translation: CSVQGQIQETQYF.